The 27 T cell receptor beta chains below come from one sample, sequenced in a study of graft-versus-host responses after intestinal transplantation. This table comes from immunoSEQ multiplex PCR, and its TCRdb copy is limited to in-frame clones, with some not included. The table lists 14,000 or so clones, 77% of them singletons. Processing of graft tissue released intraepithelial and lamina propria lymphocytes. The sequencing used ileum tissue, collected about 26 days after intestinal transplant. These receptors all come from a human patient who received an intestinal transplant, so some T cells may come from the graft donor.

The CDR3 loop is CASSYGADGQPQHF. CDR3 DNA: TGTGCCAGCAGTTATGGCGCGGATGGACAGCCCCAGCATTTT. The chain employs TRBV27 and TRBJ1-5; D unclear. The CDR3 runs 14 residues. Trimming shortened V by 4 bases and J by 7 bases, and 14 bases separated the two germline ends. CDR1 is MNHEY, CDR2 SMNVEV, per germline (reference sequence).

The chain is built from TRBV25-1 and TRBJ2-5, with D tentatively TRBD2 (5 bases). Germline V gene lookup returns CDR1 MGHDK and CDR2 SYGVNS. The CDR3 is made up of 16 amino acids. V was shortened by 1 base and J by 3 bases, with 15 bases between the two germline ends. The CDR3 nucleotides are TGTGCCAGCAGTGAATCTCTAAGGACTGCTAAAGAGACCCAGTACTTC. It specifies CASSESLRTAKETQYF.

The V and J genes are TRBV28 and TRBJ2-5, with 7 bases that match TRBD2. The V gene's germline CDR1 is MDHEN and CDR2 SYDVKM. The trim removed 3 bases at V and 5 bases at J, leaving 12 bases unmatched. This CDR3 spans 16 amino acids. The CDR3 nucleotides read TGTGCCAGCAGTTTCATGACGGCGGGGGTCGAGGAGACCCAGTACTTC. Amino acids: CASSFMTAGVEETQYF. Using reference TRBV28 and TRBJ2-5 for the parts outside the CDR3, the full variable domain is DVKVTQSSRYLVKRTGEKVFLECVQDMDHENMFWYRQDPGLGLRLIYFSYDVKMKEKGDIPEGYSVSREKKERFSLILESASTNQTSMYLCASSFMTAGVEETQYFGPGTRLLVL.

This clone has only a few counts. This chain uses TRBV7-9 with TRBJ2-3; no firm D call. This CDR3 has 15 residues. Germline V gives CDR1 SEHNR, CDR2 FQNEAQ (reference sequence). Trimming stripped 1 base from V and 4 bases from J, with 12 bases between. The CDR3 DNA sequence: TGTGCCAGCAGCTTAGACAGCACCTGGGCAGATACGCAGTATTTT. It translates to CASSLDSTWADTQYF.

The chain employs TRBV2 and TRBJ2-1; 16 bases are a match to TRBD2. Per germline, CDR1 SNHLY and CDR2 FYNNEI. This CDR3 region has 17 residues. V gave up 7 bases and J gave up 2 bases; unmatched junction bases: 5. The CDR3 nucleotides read TGTGCCAGCAATCAGGGACTAGCGGGGGGGGCCTACAATGAGCAGTTCTTC. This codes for CASNQGLAGGAYNEQFF. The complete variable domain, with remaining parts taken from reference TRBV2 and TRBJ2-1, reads EPEVTQTPSHQVTQMGQEVILRCVPISNHLYFYWYRQILGQKVEFLVSFYNNEISEKSEIFDDQFSVERPDGSNFTLKIRSTKLEDSAMYFCASNQGLAGGAYNEQFFGPGTRLTVL.

The CDR3, as DNA: TGTGCCAGCTCATCGGACAGGTATAGCAATCAGCCCCAGCATTTT. The encoded protein is CASSSDRYSNQPQHF. The gene calls are TRBV18 and TRBJ1-5, with TRBD1 matching 7 bases. Germline V gene data show CDR1 as KGHSH and CDR2 as LQKENI. The V gene end was trimmed by 5 bases and the J gene end by 0 bases; junction bases not matched to a gene: 4. CDR3 length: 15 amino acids.

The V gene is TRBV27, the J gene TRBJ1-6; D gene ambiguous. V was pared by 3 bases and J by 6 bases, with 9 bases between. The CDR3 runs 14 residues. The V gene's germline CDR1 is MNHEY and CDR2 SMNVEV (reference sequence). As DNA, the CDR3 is TGTGCCAGCAGTTTCGAGAGATCTAATTCACCCCTCCACTTT. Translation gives CASSFERSNSPLHF.

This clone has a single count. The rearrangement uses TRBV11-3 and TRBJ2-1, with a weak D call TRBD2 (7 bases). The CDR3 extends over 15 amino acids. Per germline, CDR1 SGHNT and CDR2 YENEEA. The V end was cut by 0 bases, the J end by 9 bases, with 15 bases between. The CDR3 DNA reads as TGTGCCAGCAGCTTAGAGGGGGGGGGCTTTAGTGAGCAGTTCTTC. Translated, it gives CASSLEGGGFSEQFF.

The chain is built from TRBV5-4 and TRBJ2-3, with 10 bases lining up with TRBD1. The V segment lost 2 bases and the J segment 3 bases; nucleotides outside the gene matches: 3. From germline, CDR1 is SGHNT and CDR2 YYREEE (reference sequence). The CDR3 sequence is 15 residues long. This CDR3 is CASSFAGQGTDTQYF. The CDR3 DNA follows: TGTGCCAGCAGCTTTGCGGGACAGGGGACAGATACGCAGTATTTT.

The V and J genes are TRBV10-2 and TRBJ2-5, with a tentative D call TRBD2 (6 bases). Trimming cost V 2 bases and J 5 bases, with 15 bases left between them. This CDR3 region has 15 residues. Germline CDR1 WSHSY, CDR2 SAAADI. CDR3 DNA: TGCGCCAGCAGTGAGGAAGCGGGCTGGGGCGAGACCCAGTACTTC. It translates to CASSEEAGWGETQYF.

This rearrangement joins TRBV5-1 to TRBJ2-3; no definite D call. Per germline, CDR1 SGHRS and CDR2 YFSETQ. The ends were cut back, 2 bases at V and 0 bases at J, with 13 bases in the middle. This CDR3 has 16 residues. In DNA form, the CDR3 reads TGCGCCAGCAGCTTTTTGTCAGACATTAGCACAGATACGCAGTATTTT. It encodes CASSFLSDISTDTQYF.

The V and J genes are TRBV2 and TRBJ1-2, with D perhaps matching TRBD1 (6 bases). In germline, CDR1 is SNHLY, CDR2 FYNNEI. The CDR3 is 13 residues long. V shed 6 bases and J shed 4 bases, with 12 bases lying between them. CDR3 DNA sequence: TGTGCCAGCAGACGACAGGTCGGCTATGGCTACACCTTC. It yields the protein CASRRQVGYGYTF.

The CDR3 DNA follows: TGTGCCAGCAGCCCGACAGGATTAAAAGGAAAACTGTTTTTT. It codes for CASSPTGLKGKLFF. The chain recombines TRBV6-5 with TRBJ1-4; possible D gene TRBD1, 6 bases. The CDR3 covers 14 residues. V dropped 6 bases and J dropped 10 bases, with 18 bases sitting between them. From germline, CDR1 is MNHEY and CDR2 SVGAGI.

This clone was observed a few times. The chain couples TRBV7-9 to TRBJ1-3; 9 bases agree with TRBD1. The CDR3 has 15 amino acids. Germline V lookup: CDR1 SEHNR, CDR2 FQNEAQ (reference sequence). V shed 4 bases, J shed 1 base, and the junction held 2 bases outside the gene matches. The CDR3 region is CASSYDRGSGNTIYF. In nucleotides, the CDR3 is TGTGCCAGCAGCTATGACAGGGGGTCTGGAAACACCATATATTTT.

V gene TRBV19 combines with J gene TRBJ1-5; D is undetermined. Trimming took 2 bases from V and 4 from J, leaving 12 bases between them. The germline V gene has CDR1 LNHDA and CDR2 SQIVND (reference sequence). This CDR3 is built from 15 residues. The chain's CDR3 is CASSILVAGNQPQHF. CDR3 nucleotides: TGTGCCAGTAGTATACTTGTGGCGGGGAATCAGCCCCAGCATTTT. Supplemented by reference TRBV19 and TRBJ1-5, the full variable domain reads DGGITQSPKYLFRKEGQNVTLSCEQNLNHDAMYWYRQDPGQGLRLIYYSQIVNDFQKGDIAEGYSVSREKKESFPLTVTSAQKNPTAFYLCASSILVAGNQPQHFGDGTRLSIL.

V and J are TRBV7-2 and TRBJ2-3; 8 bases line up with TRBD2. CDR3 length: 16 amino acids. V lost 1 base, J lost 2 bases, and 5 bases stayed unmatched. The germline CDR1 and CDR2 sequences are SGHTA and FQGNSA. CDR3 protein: CASSLVRGGPTDTQYF. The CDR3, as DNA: TGTGCCAGCAGCTTAGTACGCGGGGGGCCCACAGATACGCAGTATTTT. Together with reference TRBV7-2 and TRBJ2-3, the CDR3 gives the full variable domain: GAGVSQSPSNKVTEKGKDVELRCDPISGHTALYWYRQSLGQGLEFLIYFQGNSAPDKSGLPSDRFSAERTGGSVSTLTIQRTQQEDSAVYLCASSLVRGGPTDTQYFGPGTRLTVL.

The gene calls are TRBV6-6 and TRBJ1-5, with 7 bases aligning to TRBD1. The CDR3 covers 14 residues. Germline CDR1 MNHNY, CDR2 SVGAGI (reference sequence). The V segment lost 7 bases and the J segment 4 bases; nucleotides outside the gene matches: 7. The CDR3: CASTWDSQNQPQHF. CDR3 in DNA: TGTGCCAGCACCTGGGACAGCCAGAATCAGCCCCAGCATTTT.

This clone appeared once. CDR3 amino acids: CASSYSRRGGNEQFF. The CDR3 bases are TGTGCCAGCAGTTACTCCCGGCGGGGGGGGAATGAGCAGTTCTTC. V usage is TRBV6-5 and J usage is TRBJ2-1; 9 bases map to TRBD2. There are 15 residues in the CDR3. The germline V gene encodes CDR1 MNHEY and CDR2 SVGAGI. Unmatched junction bases numbered 4, after V lost 0 bases and J lost 7 bases.

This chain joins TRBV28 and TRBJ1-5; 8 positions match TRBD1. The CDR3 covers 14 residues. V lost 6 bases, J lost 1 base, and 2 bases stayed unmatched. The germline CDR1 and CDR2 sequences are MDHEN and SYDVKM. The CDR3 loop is CASRTGVSNQPQHF. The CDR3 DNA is TGTGCCAGCAGGACAGGGGTGAGCAATCAGCCCCAGCATTTT.

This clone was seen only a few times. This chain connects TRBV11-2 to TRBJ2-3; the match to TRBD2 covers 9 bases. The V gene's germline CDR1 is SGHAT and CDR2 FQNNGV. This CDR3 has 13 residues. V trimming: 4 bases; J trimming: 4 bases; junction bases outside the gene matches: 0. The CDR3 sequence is CASSWTSADTQYF. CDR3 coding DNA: TGTGCCAGCAGCTGGACTAGCGCAGATACGCAGTATTTT.

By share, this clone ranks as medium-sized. Here the CDR3 reads CASSQETGALSGANVLTF. CDR3 DNA sequence: TGCGCCAGCAGCCAAGAGACAGGTGCCTTATCTGGGGCCAACGTCCTGACTTTC. V usage is TRBV4-1 and J usage is TRBJ2-6, with D possibly being TRBD1 (6 bases). This CDR3 contains 18 residues. CDR1 is MGHRA, CDR2 YSYEKL, per germline. V was pared by 0 bases and J by 1 base, with 13 bases between.

The CDR3 here is CASSDRDYNEQFF. CDR3 bases: TGTGCCAGCAGTGACCGGGACTACAATGAGCAGTTCTTC. The rearrangement links TRBV6-4 to TRBJ2-1, with D perhaps TRBD2 (5 bases). V was shortened by 2 bases and J by 3 bases, with 5 bases between the two germline ends. Germline assignment: CDR1 MRHNA and CDR2 SNTAGT. The CDR3 spans 13 residues.

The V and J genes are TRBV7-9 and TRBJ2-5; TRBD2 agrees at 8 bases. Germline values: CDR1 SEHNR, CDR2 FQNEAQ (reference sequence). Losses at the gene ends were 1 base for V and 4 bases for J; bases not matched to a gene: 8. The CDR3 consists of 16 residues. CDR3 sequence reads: CASSLEGSGVLETQYF. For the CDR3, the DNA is TGTGCCAGCAGCTTAGAAGGTAGCGGGGTATTAGAGACCCAGTACTTC.

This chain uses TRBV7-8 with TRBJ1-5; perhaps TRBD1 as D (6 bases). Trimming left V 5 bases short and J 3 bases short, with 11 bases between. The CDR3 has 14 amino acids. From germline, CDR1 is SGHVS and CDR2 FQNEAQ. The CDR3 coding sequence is TGTGCCAGCAGCGCGACAGGTATCAATCAGCCCCAGCATTTT. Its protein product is CASSATGINQPQHF.

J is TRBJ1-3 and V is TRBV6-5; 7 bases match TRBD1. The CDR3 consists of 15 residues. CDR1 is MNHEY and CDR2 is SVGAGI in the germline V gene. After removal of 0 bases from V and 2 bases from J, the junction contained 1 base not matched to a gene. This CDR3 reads CASSYSQGAGNTIYF. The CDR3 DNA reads TGTGCCAGCAGTTACTCGCAGGGGGCTGGAAACACCATATATTTT.

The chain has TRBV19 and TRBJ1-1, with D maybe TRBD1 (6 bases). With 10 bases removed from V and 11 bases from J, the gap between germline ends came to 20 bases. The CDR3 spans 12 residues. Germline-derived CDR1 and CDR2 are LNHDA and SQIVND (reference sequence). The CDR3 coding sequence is TGTGCCACCAATTCCGGGGGGCGAATGGCTTTCTTT. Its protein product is CATNSGGRMAFF.

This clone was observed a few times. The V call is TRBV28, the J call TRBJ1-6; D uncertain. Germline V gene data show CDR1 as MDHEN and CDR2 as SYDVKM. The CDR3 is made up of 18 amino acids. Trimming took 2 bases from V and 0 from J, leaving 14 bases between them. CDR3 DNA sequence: TGTGCCAGCAGTTTAGTGGGTGGAGCTACCTCCTATAATTCACCCCTCCACTTT. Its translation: CASSLVGGATSYNSPLHF.